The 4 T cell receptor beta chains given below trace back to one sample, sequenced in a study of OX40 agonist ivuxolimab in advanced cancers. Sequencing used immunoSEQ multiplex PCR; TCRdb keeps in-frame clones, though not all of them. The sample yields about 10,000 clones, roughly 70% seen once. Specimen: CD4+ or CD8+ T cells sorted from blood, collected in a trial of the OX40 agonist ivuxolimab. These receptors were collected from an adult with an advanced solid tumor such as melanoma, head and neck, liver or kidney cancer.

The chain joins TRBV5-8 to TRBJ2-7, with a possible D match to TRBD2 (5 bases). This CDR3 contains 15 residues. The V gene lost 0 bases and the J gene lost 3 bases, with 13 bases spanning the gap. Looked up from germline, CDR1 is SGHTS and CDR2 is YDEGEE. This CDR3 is CASSLGNWESYEQYF. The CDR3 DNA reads TGTGCCAGCAGCTTGGGTAATTGGGAGAGCTACGAGCAGTACTTC.

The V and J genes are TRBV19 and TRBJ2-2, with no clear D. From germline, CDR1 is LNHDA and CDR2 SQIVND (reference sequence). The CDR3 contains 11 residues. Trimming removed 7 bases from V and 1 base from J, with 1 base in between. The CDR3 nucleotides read TGTGCCAGTATGAACACCGGGGAGCTGTTTTTT. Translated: CASMNTGELFF.

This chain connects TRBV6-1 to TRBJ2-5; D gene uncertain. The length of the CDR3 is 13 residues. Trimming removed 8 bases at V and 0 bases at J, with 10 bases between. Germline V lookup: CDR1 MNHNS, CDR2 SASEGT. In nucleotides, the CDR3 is TGTGCCAGCCATGAAGGTTACCAAGAGACCCAGTACTTC. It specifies CASHEGYQETQYF.

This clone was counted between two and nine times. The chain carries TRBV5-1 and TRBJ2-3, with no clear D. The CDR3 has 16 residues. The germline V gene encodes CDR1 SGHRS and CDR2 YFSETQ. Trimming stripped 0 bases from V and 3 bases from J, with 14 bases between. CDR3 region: CASSLAAEFSTDTQYF. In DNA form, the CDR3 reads TGCGCCAGCAGCTTGGCCGCGGAGTTTAGTACAGATACGCAGTATTTT.